The clone carrying this TCR beta chain came up a few times. TCRdb passed the RT-PCR reads through MiXCR, listing each CDR3 protein once. The sample lists 920,000 or so distinct CDR3 sequences; more than 15% were seen once. This sample is part of a study of patients and donors after allogeneic stem cell transplantation. The ends were cut back, 2 bases at V and 16 bases at J, with 17 bases in the middle. The CDR3 sequence is 13 residues long. The receptor was derived from a human donor who was either an allogeneic HSCT recipient or a stem cell or donor lymphocyte infusion donor (not recorded which). It is not recorded whose cells these are; they may come from a transplant donor. Sequencing used blood, either unsorted or a sorted T cell fraction (not recorded which). The chain recombines TRBV12-3 or TRBV12-4 with TRBJ1-4; D unresolved. CDR3 in DNA: TGTGCCAGCAGTTTATCAGAAGGTGGGCCCGAGTTTTTT. Its protein product is CASSLSEGGPEFF.